The 26 T cell receptor beta chains listed next were all sequenced from one sample in a study of T cells after yellow fever vaccination (dated by TCRdb to the late 2010s). Receptor amplification or capture employed 5' RACE. The instrument given in TCRdb is Illumina HiSeq 2500. TCRdb handled the public reads itself, with Q25 trimming in fastp and clone calling in MiXCR, and kept productive beta chains. Every entry covers one CDR3 protein and lists the most common genes and DNA from its rows. Across this sample there are under 600,000 distinct CDR3 sequences, with 20% to 25% seen only once. The ten largest clones add up to 15% to 20% of the sample. What this sample's treatment or condition label stands for: live attenuated yellow fever vaccine strain. Sequenced material: PBMCs, taken approximately 20 days after the first yellow fever vaccination. The receptors originated from a man younger than 35 who received the YFV17D yellow fever vaccine.

This clonotype was seen a handful of times. CDR3 sequence: CASSPQPSGGAPDTQYF. CDR3 nucleotide sequence: TGCGCCAGCAGCCCGCAGCCTAGCGGGGGGGCCCCAGATACGCAGTATTTT. The chain employs TRBV5-1 and TRBJ2-3; 12 bases match TRBD2. Trimming took 4 bases from V and 4 from J; bases not matched to a gene: 10. The CDR3 sequence is 17 residues long. Germline lookup yields CDR1 SGHRS and CDR2 YFSETQ.

The chain employs TRBV5-1 and TRBJ2-3, with 14 bases fitting TRBD2. Germline CDR1 and CDR2: SGHRS and YFSETQ. The trim removed 8 bases at V and 2 bases at J, leaving 7 bases unmatched. This CDR3 contains 16 residues. The CDR3 protein is CARNRLAGGTTDTQYF. CDR3 DNA: TGCGCCAGAAACCGACTAGCGGGGGGGACCACAGATACGCAGTATTTT.

The chain couples TRBV5-4 to TRBJ2-7; 7 bases are shared with TRBD1. The CDR3 totals 15 residues. Germline CDR1 reads SGHNT; CDR2 reads YYREEE (reference sequence). V shed 4 bases and J 1 base; nucleotides not matched to a gene: 8. CDR3 coding DNA: TGTGCCAGCAGCCGGACCGACAGGGCTTCCTACGAGCAGTACTTC. Translating gives CASSRTDRASYEQYF.

This rearrangement joins TRBV7-9 to TRBJ1-1; D is ambiguous. Trimming left V 5 bases short and J 2 bases short, with 18 bases between. Germline V gene data show CDR1 as SEHNR and CDR2 as FQNEAQ (reference sequence). The CDR3 loop spans 16 amino acids. The chain's CDR3 is CASSRRPQNSNTEAFF. The CDR3 DNA follows: TGTGCCAGCAGCCGTCGTCCACAGAATTCAAACACTGAAGCTTTCTTT.

The chain links TRBV29-1 to TRBJ2-5; 10 nucleotides agree with TRBD1. The germline V gene encodes CDR1 SQVTM and CDR2 ANQGSEA. V lost 7 bases and J lost 5; bases outside the gene matches: 7. The CDR3 extends over 13 amino acids. CDR3 amino acids: CSGTTGGGETQYF. The CDR3 DNA is TGCAGCGGAACGACAGGGGGCGGCGAGACCCAGTACTTC.

In its sample, this clonotype was seen a few times. This chain uses TRBV29-1 with TRBJ1-6; TRBD1 matches 7 bases. V gave up 6 bases and J gave up 7 bases; unmatched junction bases: 9. The CDR3 is 14 amino acids. Germline V gene data show CDR1 as SQVTM and CDR2 as ANQGSEA. The CDR3 sequence is CSVREGAWNSPLHF. CDR3 DNA: TGCAGCGTCCGAGAGGGGGCCTGGAATTCACCCCTCCACTTT.

The rearrangement links TRBV5-5 to TRBJ2-3; 8 positions agree with TRBD2. V lost 3 bases to trimming and J lost 4 bases; unmatched junction nucleotides: 13. Germline CDR1 is SGHKS and CDR2 is YYEKEE (reference sequence). This CDR3 is built from 17 residues. The CDR3 nucleotides are TGTGCCAGCAGCTCTAACCCGGGACTAGGGGTGGCAGATACGCAGTATTTT. It specifies CASSSNPGLGVADTQYF.

Only a few counts were recorded for this clonotype. This chain links TRBV9 with TRBJ2-2; TRBD2 matches at 7 bases. Germline CDR1 and CDR2: SGDLS and YYNGEE. V lost 2 bases to trimming and J lost 4 bases; unmatched junction nucleotides: 11. CDR3 length: 17 residues. CDR3 DNA: TGTGCCAGCAGCGTCAGCTCCGGGGGGAGCTTCACCGGGGAGCTGTTTTTT. Translated: CASSVSSGGSFTGELFF.

This clonotype was seen more than once but under ten times. One junction end disagrees with the germline gene, perhaps due to a read error. CDR3 nucleotides: TGTGCCAGCAGCTTCACAGGCTTCCATCAGTCCCAGCATTTT. It codes for CASSFTGFHQSQHF. The rearrangement uses TRBV6-2 or TRBV6-3 and TRBJ1-5; possibly TRBD1 for D (5 bases). Germline V lookup: CDR1 MNHEY, CDR2 SVGEGT. The CDR3 length is 14 residues.

This clonotype was observed at least ten times. The CDR3 is CASSQLSTRNEQFF. The DNA for the CDR3 is TGCGCCAGCAGCCAATTAAGTACTAGGAATGAGCAGTTCTTC. The chain joins TRBV4-3 to TRBJ2-1, with D possibly matching TRBD2 (5 bases). Germline lookup yields CDR1 LGHNA and CDR2 YSLEER. V was pared by 2 bases and J by 7 bases, with 12 bases between. The CDR3 extends over 14 amino acids.

The chain has TRBV6-1 and TRBJ1-1, with a tentative D call TRBD1 (6 bases). Germline CDR1 MNHNS, CDR2 SASEGT. Trimming cost V 6 bases and J 0 bases, with 14 bases left between them. This CDR3 has 15 residues. For the CDR3, the DNA is TGTGCCAGCAGGCAGGGGCCTTTTATGAACACTGAAGCTTTCTTT. Translating it yields CASRQGPFMNTEAFF.

The sample holds a few counts of this clonotype. The genes are TRBV5-1 and TRBJ2-1; D may match TRBD1 or TRBD2 (7 bases each). Germline V gene data show CDR1 as SGHRS and CDR2 as YFSETQ. CDR3 length: 16 amino acids. Trimming removed 2 bases from V and 3 bases from J, with 15 bases in between. The CDR3, as DNA: TGCGCCAGCAGCTTCTGGGAGGGGGCGGGCTACAATGAGCAGTTCTTC. Its protein is CASSFWEGAGYNEQFF.

The rearrangement joins TRBV20-1 to TRBJ1-5; D unclear. Germline values: CDR1 DFQATT, CDR2 SNEGSKA (reference sequence). The CDR3 is 12 amino acids. Trimming removed 3 bases at V and 7 bases at J, with 10 bases between. The DNA of the CDR3 is TGCAGTGCTAGTCGAGGGCGCCAGCCCCAGCATTTT. Protein sequence: CSASRGRQPQHF.

The sample holds a few counts of this clonotype. J is TRBJ2-3 and V is TRBV11-2; 8 bases agree with TRBD2. This CDR3 has 14 amino acids. V lost 7 bases, J lost 5 bases, and 8 bases stayed unmatched. Germline values: CDR1 SGHAT, CDR2 FQNNGV. The chain's CDR3 is CASTWLRGVDTQYF. The CDR3 region has the DNA TGTGCCAGCACGTGGTTGCGGGGGGTAGATACGCAGTATTTT.

This rearrangement joins TRBV12-3 or TRBV12-4 to TRBJ2-2; 8 nucleotides agree with TRBD1. The CDR3 consists of 15 residues. Trimming took 3 bases from V and 6 from J; bases not matched to a gene: 6. This chain's CDR3 is CASSLGQDLAGELFF. In DNA, the CDR3 is TGTGCCAGCAGTTTGGGACAGGATTTAGCCGGGGAGCTGTTTTTT.

The chain carries TRBV12-3 or TRBV12-4 and TRBJ2-1; D not resolved. V was trimmed by 3 bases and J by 4 bases, leaving 13 bases between them. This CDR3 is 15 amino acids long. CDR3 in amino acids: CASSLPRWPYNEQFF. The CDR3 DNA is TGTGCCAGCAGTTTGCCCAGGTGGCCATACAATGAGCAGTTCTTC.

This clonotype has at least ten counts. The chain employs TRBV29-1 and TRBJ1-5; a possible D gene is TRBD1 (6 bases). The CDR3 sequence is 13 residues long. V gave up 4 bases and J gave up 3 bases, with 10 bases separating them. The germline V gene has CDR1 SQVTM and CDR2 ANQGSEA. CDR3 nucleotides: TGCAGCGTTGTACAGGGCCTCAATCAGCCCCAGCATTTT. Its translation is CSVVQGLNQPQHF.

This clonotype has just a few counts. This chain's CDR3 is CASSQPRTGNTEAFF. Here the CDR3 DNA reads TGCGCCAGCAGCCAACCTCGGACGGGAAACACTGAAGCTTTCTTT. The chain combines TRBV4-1 with TRBJ1-1, with no clear D. In germline, CDR1 is MGHRA, CDR2 YSYEKL. This CDR3 contains 15 residues. V was trimmed by 2 bases and J by 2 bases, leaving 12 bases between them.

This clonotype was observed a few times. This chain uses TRBV4-2 with TRBJ1-6, with 8 positions matching TRBD1. The CDR3 is 16 residues long. Per the germline V gene, CDR1 is LGHNA and CDR2 is YNFKEQ. Trimming at V came to 0 bases and at J to 8 bases, leaving 6 bases not matched to a gene. The CDR3 loop reads CASSQDWDRRHSPLHF. DNA of the CDR3: TGTGCCAGCAGCCAAGATTGGGACAGGAGGCATTCACCCCTCCACTTT.

A few counts support this clonotype. V usage is TRBV5-1 and J usage is TRBJ1-2; TRBD1 is a possible D gene (6 bases). V was shortened by 0 bases and J by 8 bases, with 17 bases between the two germline ends. Germline CDR1 and CDR2: SGHRS and YFSETQ. The CDR3 length is 15 residues. CDR3 sequence (DNA): TGCGCCAGCAGCTTGGTAGGGGACATTGATGAAGGCTACACCTTC. Its protein product is CASSLVGDIDEGYTF.

The rearrangement uses TRBV6-2 or TRBV6-3 and TRBJ1-1, with D perhaps matching TRBD1 (5 bases). With 2 bases removed from V and 5 bases from J, the gap between germline ends came to 12 bases. This CDR3 comprises 14 residues. Germline CDR1 and CDR2: MNHEY and SVGEGT. The CDR3 DNA follows: TGTGCCAGCAGTTACGGGGGAGTAGGGACTGAAGCTTTCTTT. The encoded protein is CASSYGGVGTEAFF.

The chain carries TRBV4-3 and TRBJ1-5; D uncertain. Per the germline V gene, CDR1 is LGHNA and CDR2 is YSLEER. CDR3 length: 15 amino acids. Trimming took off 0 bases at V and 0 bases at J, with 6 bases between the two ends. The CDR3: CASSQDRSSNQPQHF. The CDR3 DNA follows: TGCGCCAGCAGCCAAGATCGAAGTAGCAATCAGCCCCAGCATTTT.

This clonotype was counted only a few times. V is TRBV7-9 and J is TRBJ2-3, with 10 positions matching TRBD2. This CDR3 is 14 amino acids long. The germline V gene encodes CDR1 SEHNR and CDR2 FQNEAQ (reference sequence). Germline trimming cut 8 bases from V and 2 bases from J; bases unmatched to any gene: 4. The CDR3 loop reads CASVSGGTTDTQYF. The CDR3 DNA reads as TGTGCCAGCGTTAGCGGGGGGACCACAGATACGCAGTATTTT.

This clonotype was detected only a few times. The chain uses TRBV4-1 and TRBJ1-3, with a weak D call TRBD1 (6 bases). The CDR3 runs to 15 residues. Between the trimmed V and J ends, which lost 2 bases and 8 bases, there was a span of 16 bases. Germline values: CDR1 MGHRA, CDR2 YSYEKL. As DNA, the CDR3 is TGCGCCAGCAGCCAACGCCCCCCAGGGGATGACACCATATATTTT. This codes for CASSQRPPGDDTIYF.

The V and J genes are TRBV4-1 and TRBJ2-7; a weak D match, TRBD1 (7 bases). V lost 6 bases and J 6 bases, leaving 15 bases between the germline ends. This CDR3 contains 13 residues. Germline V lookup: CDR1 MGHRA, CDR2 YSYEKL. In DNA form, the CDR3 reads TGCGCCAGCAGACAGACAGGGAGGTCCGAGCAGTACGTC. Translation: CASRQTGRSEQYV.

In its sample, this clonotype was seen a few times. The chain carries TRBV5-1 and TRBJ2-1; TRBD1 is a possible D gene (5 bases). CDR1 and CDR2 from the germline V gene are SGHRS and YFSETQ. The CDR3 has 15 residues. The V end was cut by 0 bases, the J end by 0 bases, with 7 bases between. Written as DNA, the CDR3 is TGCGCCAGCAGCTTGGGACAGCTCTCCTACAATGAGCAGTTCTTC. It translates to CASSLGQLSYNEQFF.